The entry below describes one T cell receptor beta chain. Its specificity is not known. Repeated repertoire sampling spanned the course of chemoradiotherapy. The data were taken from a study of chemoradiotherapy in HPV16-positive cancers. The table came from immunoSEQ multiplex PCR; TCRdb's copy has only in-frame clones and leaves some out. Counted here are 8,000 to 9,000 clones, approximately 88% occurring once; the ten biggest clones make up less than 4%. CDR1 is MNHNY and CDR2 is SVGAGI in the germline V gene (reference sequence). Trimming stripped 6 bases from V and 0 bases from J, with 11 bases between. The CDR3 has 14 residues. Findings and limits, study-wide: HPV-responsive T-cell expansion during chemoradiotherapy was linked to improved recurrence-free survival in HPV16-positive patients. Candidate HPV-specific clones and E7-related TCR motifs grew in tumor during treatment. Only a couple of HPV16-positive patients supplied the functional HPV-specificity definition.

V gene TRBV6-6 combines with J gene TRBJ1-1; no definite D call. The sample consisted of blood, taken from a patient who underwent chemoradiotherapy. The sequence was obtained from a human donor with HPV-associated anogenital cancer. This CDR3 reads CASRGTRLNTEAFF. The CDR3 DNA follows: TGTGCCAGCAGGGGAACGCGGCTGAACACTGAAGCTTTCTTT.